The 2 T cell receptor beta chains in this list originate from one sample, sequenced in a study of blood T cell repertoires in COVID-19. Generated by immunoSEQ multiplex PCR, the TCRdb table keeps only in-frame clones and is missing some. Of about 530,000 clones listed, around 90% are singletons. Sequenced material: peripheral blood. The receptors derive from a woman between 45 and 65 years old with COVID-19, enrolled during active disease.

This clone was detected only a few times. CDR3 coding DNA: TGTGCCAGCAGCACTACAGGGGGCGCCGGTCAGCCCCAGCATTTT. It specifies CASSTTGGAGQPQHF. The V call is TRBV11-2, the J call TRBJ1-5, with 9 positions matching TRBD1. Per germline, CDR1 SGHAT and CDR2 FQNNGV. Losses at the gene ends were 5 bases for V and 6 bases for J; bases not matched to a gene: 8. The CDR3 extends over 15 amino acids.

This CDR3 reads CAWMIRGTTGNTIYF. The CDR3 nucleotides are TGTGCCTGGATGATCCGGGGAACGACTGGAAACACCATATATTTT. The chain employs TRBV30 and TRBJ1-3; no clear D. Germline-derived CDR1 and CDR2 are GTSNPN and SVGIG (reference sequence). V was pared by 4 bases and J by 2 bases, with 15 bases between. The length of the CDR3 is 15 residues. Variable domain in full (rest from reference TRBV30 and TRBJ1-3): SQTIHQWPATLVQPVGSPLSLECTVEGTSNPNLYWYRQAAGRGLQLLFYSVGIGQISSEVPQNLSASRPQDRQFILSSKKLLLSDSGFYLCAWMIRGTTGNTIYFGEGSWLTVV.